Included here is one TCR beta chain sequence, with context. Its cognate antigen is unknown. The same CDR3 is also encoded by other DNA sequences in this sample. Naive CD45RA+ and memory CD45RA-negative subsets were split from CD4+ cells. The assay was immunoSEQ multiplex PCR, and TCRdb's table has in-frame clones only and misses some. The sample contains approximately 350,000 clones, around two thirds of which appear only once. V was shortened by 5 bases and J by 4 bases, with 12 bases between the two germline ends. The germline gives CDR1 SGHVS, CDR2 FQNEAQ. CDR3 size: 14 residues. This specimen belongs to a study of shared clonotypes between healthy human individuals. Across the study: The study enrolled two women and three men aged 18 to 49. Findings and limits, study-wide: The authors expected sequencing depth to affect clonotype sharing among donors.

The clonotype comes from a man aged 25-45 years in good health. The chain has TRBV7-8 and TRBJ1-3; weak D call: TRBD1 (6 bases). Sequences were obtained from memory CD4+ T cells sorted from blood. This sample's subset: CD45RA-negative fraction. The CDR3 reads CASSLGQTGNTIYF. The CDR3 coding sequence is TGTGCCAGCAGCCTTGGACAGACGGGAAACACCATATATTTT.